These 30 T cell receptor beta chains came from one sample sequenced in a study of cytomegalovirus exposure and HLA in healthy donors. Vbeta (60) and Jbeta (13) primers were used in the PCR. Profiled with immunoSEQ multiplex PCR; TCRdb holds only in-frame clones, not every one. The table shows some 90,000 clones, with 80% to 90% occurring only once. The sequencing sample was made of PBMCs. The receptors derive from a man in his forties or fifties in good health and CMV-seronegative.

The chain employs TRBV5-1 and TRBJ1-2; 9 bases fit TRBD1. V was pared by 4 bases and J by 7 bases, with 8 bases of the junction left unmatched. Germline V lookup: CDR1 SGHRS, CDR2 YFSETQ. This CDR3 region has 14 residues. CDR3 DNA sequence: TGCGCCAGCAGCGGGGGGACAGGGCCGCGTGGCTACACCTTC. Protein: CASSGGTGPRGYTF. Full variable domain (outside the CDR3, taken from reference TRBV5-1 and TRBJ1-2): KAGVTQTPRYLIKTRGQQVTLSCSPISGHRSVSWYQQTPGQGLQFLFEYFSETQRNKGNFPGRFSGRQFSNSRSEMNVSTLELGDSALYLCASSGGTGPRGYTFGSGTRLTVV.

The chain has TRBV9 and TRBJ2-5; D remains ambiguous. The CDR3 runs 14 residues. V was shortened by 0 bases and J by 5 bases, with 11 bases between the two germline ends. Germline V gives CDR1 SGDLS, CDR2 YYNGEE. The CDR3 nucleotides read TGTGCCAGCAGCGTAGGCACCCTCGGGGAGACCCAGTACTTC. Protein sequence: CASSVGTLGETQYF. Using reference TRBV9 and TRBJ2-5 for the parts outside the CDR3, the full variable domain is DSGVTQTPKHLITATGQRVTLRCSPRSGDLSVYWYQQSLDQGLQFLIQYYNGEERAKGNILERFSAQQFPDLHSELNLSSLELGDSALYFCASSVGTLGETQYFGPGTRLLVL.

J is TRBJ1-5 and V is TRBV13; the D is unclear. V was trimmed by 0 bases and J by 7 bases, leaving 4 bases between them. CDR3 length: 12 residues. CDR1 is PRHDT and CDR2 is FYEKMQ in the germline V gene (reference sequence). The CDR3 DNA follows: TGTGCCAGCAGCTTAGGGCGCCAGCCCCAGCATTTT. Residues: CASSLGRQPQHF.

This rearrangement joins TRBV10-3 to TRBJ1-6; maybe TRBD1 (6 bases). Germline-derived CDR1 and CDR2 are ENHRY and SYGVKD. CDR3 length equals 14 residues. The V and J ends lost 6 bases and 7 bases respectively, with 13 bases between them. CDR3 sequence (DNA): TGTGCCATCAGGGGGGGGGCAGCGAATTCACCCCTCCACTTT. Amino acid sequence: CAIRGGAANSPLHF.

The chain is built from TRBV4-3 and TRBJ1-1; unclear D gene. Trimming left V 0 bases short and J 5 bases short, with 7 bases between. The germline V gene encodes CDR1 LGHNA and CDR2 YSLEER. The CDR3 is 13 residues long. The CDR3 reads CASSQDSQTEAFF. CDR3 sequence (DNA): TGCGCCAGCAGCCAAGACAGTCAGACTGAAGCTTTCTTT.

The rearrangement links TRBV11-3 to TRBJ2-7; 7 bases map to TRBD1. The V and J ends lost 4 bases and 2 bases, in that order; junction bases with no gene match: 8. Germline CDR1 reads SGHNT; CDR2 reads YENEEA. The CDR3 covers 15 residues. The CDR3 coding sequence is TGTGCCAGCAGCTCGGGACAGCTACCCACCTACGAGCAGTACTTC. This encodes CASSSGQLPTYEQYF.

The rearrangement uses TRBV18 and TRBJ1-5; D unclear. Germline CDR1 KGHSH, CDR2 LQKENI. V dropped 2 bases and J dropped 1 base, with 6 bases sitting between them. CDR3 length: 14 residues. In DNA form, the CDR3 reads TGTGCCAGCTCACCAAAGGAGAGCAATCAGCCCCAGCATTTT. It is translated as CASSPKESNQPQHF.

The chain is built from TRBV7-9 and TRBJ1-1; a possible D gene is TRBD1 (6 bases). Germline loops: CDR1 SEHNR, CDR2 FQNEAQ (reference sequence). The CDR3 sequence is 15 residues long. V gave up 1 base and J gave up 7 bases, with 16 bases separating them. In nucleotides, the CDR3 is TGTGCCAGCAGCTTAGTAGTCGGGGGGCAAGATGAAGCTTTCTTT. The encoded protein is CASSLVVGGQDEAFF.

V and J are TRBV2 and TRBJ1-3; the match to TRBD1 covers 9 bases. V lost 2 bases to trimming and J lost 0 bases; unmatched junction nucleotides: 5. Per the germline V gene, CDR1 is SNHLY and CDR2 is FYNNEI. This CDR3 has 17 amino acids. Here the CDR3 reads CASSETRTGVSGNTIYF. DNA for the CDR3: TGTGCCAGCAGTGAAACTCGGACAGGGGTCTCTGGAAACACCATATATTTT.

J is TRBJ1-2 and V is TRBV2, with 9 positions matching TRBD1. Germline CDR1 reads SNHLY; CDR2 reads FYNNEI. CDR3 length: 14 residues. The J segment lost 8 bases and the V segment lost 6 bases, leaving 10 bases of the junction unmatched. The CDR3 coding sequence is TGTGCCAGCAGCCGGGACAGGGTACGAGGCGGCTACACCTTC. This encodes CASSRDRVRGGYTF.

This clone occurred once. The V gene is TRBV7-3, the J gene TRBJ2-5; the D is unclear. Per the germline V gene, CDR1 is SGHTA and CDR2 is FQGTGA. Trimming took off 3 bases at V and 0 bases at J, with 5 bases between the two ends. The CDR3 consists of 13 residues. The CDR3 sequence is CASSLSNQETQYF. DNA of the CDR3: TGTGCCAGCAGCTTGAGCAACCAAGAGACCCAGTACTTC.

With regard to this clone: One junction end disagrees with the germline gene, perhaps due to a read error. V gene TRBV5-1 combines with J gene TRBJ1-2; 9 bases are a match to TRBD1. The CDR3 length is 13 residues. The V gene's germline CDR1 is SGHRS and CDR2 YFSETQ. Here the CDR3 DNA reads TGCGCCAGCGGCTTGGGACAGGGCGACGGCTACACCTTC. This codes for CASGLGQGDGYTF.

This rearrangement joins TRBV13 to TRBJ1-1; TRBD1 aligns across 8 bases. The CDR3 is 18 amino acids. With 4 bases clipped from V and 3 bases from J, the junction kept 16 bases outside the gene matches. The germline V gene encodes CDR1 PRHDT and CDR2 FYEKMQ (reference sequence). As DNA, the CDR3 is TGTGCCAGCAGCTCCCTATACGACAGGGGCATTCGGGACACTGAAGCTTTCTTT. Protein sequence: CASSSLYDRGIRDTEAFF.

The chain uses TRBV5-4 and TRBJ2-7; the D gene is possibly TRBD1 (6 bases). The germline V gene has CDR1 SGHNT and CDR2 YYREEE (reference sequence). Trimming cost V 3 bases and J 0 bases, with 16 bases left between them. This CDR3 spans 16 amino acids. The CDR3: CASSSLKTGSSYEQYF. CDR3 sequence (DNA): TGTGCCAGCAGCTCTCTAAAGACAGGCAGCTCCTACGAGCAGTACTTC.

CDR3 sequence: CASSFSATGAEKLFF. CDR3 coding DNA: TGTGCCAGCAGCTTTTCGGCGACAGGGGCTGAAAAACTGTTTTTT. The chain couples TRBV5-5 to TRBJ1-4; TRBD1 matches 8 bases. Germline V gene sequence: CDR1 SGHKS, CDR2 YYEKEE (reference sequence). After removal of 2 bases from V and 7 bases from J, the junction contained 7 bases not matched to a gene. The CDR3 length is 15 residues.

The chain links TRBV4-1 to TRBJ2-5; 7 bases match TRBD1. The V segment lost 6 bases and the J segment 2 bases; nucleotides outside the gene matches: 3. Germline CDR1 MGHRA, CDR2 YSYEKL. CDR3 length equals 13 residues. CDR3 coding DNA: TGCGCCAGCAGTGGACAGGAGCAAGAGACCCAGTACTTC. Its protein product is CASSGQEQETQYF.

CDR3 sequence (DNA): TGCGCCAGCAGCATTACTAGCGGTTACGAGCAGTACTTC. It yields the protein CASSITSGYEQYF. The chain has TRBV5-1 and TRBJ2-7; 8 bases line up with TRBD2. With V trimmed by 4 bases and J by 4 bases, 4 bases remained unmatched. Germline CDR1 SGHRS, CDR2 YFSETQ. The CDR3 has 13 amino acids.

This clone came up once. The genes are TRBV2 and TRBJ1-1; D is uncertain. The CDR3 spans 12 residues. CDR1 is SNHLY, CDR2 FYNNEI, per germline. Trimming left V 4 bases short and J 2 bases short, with 5 bases between. This chain's CDR3 is CASSGPNTEAFF. The CDR3 bases are TGTGCCAGCAGTGGGCCTAACACTGAAGCTTTCTTT.

V is TRBV10-3 and J is TRBJ1-1; D not resolved. From germline, CDR1 is ENHRY and CDR2 SYGVKD. This CDR3 contains 15 residues. V dropped 0 bases and J dropped 0 bases, with 8 bases sitting between them. The CDR3 here is CAISESESLNTEAFF. The DNA for the CDR3 is TGTGCCATCAGTGAGTCTGAAAGCTTGAACACTGAAGCTTTCTTT.

The V call is TRBV28, the J call TRBJ2-7; a weak D match, TRBD1 (6 bases). This CDR3 contains 18 residues. Deletions cut 5 bases from V and 0 bases from J, with 23 bases between. CDR1 and CDR2 (germline): MDHEN, SYDVKM. Here the CDR3 DNA reads TGTGCCAGCAGTACTGACGCGCACCCGGGACACCGCTCCTACGAGCAGTACTTC. The encoded protein is CASSTDAHPGHRSYEQYF.

The V call is TRBV5-6, the J call TRBJ1-1, with 11 bases that match TRBD1. The germline CDR1 and CDR2 sequences are SGHDT and YYEEEE. This CDR3 has 14 amino acids. V shed 3 bases, J shed 5 bases, and the junction held 3 bases outside the gene matches. CDR3 residues: CASSWGTGGTEAFF. The CDR3 DNA sequence: TGTGCCAGCAGCTGGGGGACAGGGGGGACTGAAGCTTTCTTT.

This sequence joins TRBV5-1 and TRBJ2-7, with 9 bases aligning to TRBD1. Losses at the gene ends were 0 bases for V and 5 bases for J; bases not matched to a gene: 6. This CDR3 is 15 amino acids long. Germline V gene lookup returns CDR1 SGHRS and CDR2 YFSETQ. CDR3 nucleotide sequence: TGCGCCAGCAGCTTGGGATTCGGACAGGGGAACGAGCAGTACTTC. Its protein product is CASSLGFGQGNEQYF.

This chain joins TRBV13 and TRBJ1-2; the D is unclear. The V gene's germline CDR1 is PRHDT and CDR2 FYEKMQ (reference sequence). V lost 0 bases and J lost 7, with 12 bases in between. The CDR3 loop spans 14 amino acids. This chain's CDR3 is CASSLGSNGGGYTF. CDR3 in DNA: TGTGCCAGCAGCTTAGGATCTAACGGTGGTGGCTACACCTTC.

The chain employs TRBV19 and TRBJ2-3; 11 bases align to TRBD2. CDR3 length equals 14 residues. Germline values: CDR1 LNHDA, CDR2 SQIVND (reference sequence). In DNA, the CDR3 is TGTGCTACTATAGCGGGGGGGTCGACAGATACGCAGTATTTT. It specifies CATIAGGSTDTQYF. Drawing the rest from reference TRBV19 and TRBJ2-3, the complete variable domain is DGGITQSPKYLFRKEGQNVTLSCEQNLNHDAMYWYRQDPGQGLRLIYYSQIVNDFQKGDIAEGYSVSREKKESFPLTVTSAQKNPTAFYLCATIAGGSTDTQYFGPGTRLTVL.

This clone was observed a handful of times. This chain joins TRBV18 and TRBJ1-4, with D unresolved. CDR1 KGHSH and CDR2 LQKENI come from the germline V gene. V was pared by 6 bases and J by 7 bases, with 6 bases between. The CDR3 is 11 amino acids. The CDR3 region has the DNA TGTGCCAGCTCCACGAGTGAAAAACTGTTTTTT. It specifies CASSTSEKLFF.

This clone was seen a single time. The V call is TRBV18, the J call TRBJ1-3, with D tentatively TRBD1 (5 bases). This CDR3 is built from 15 residues. CDR1 and CDR2 (germline): KGHSH, LQKENI. Trimming pared 4 bases from V and 0 bases from J, leaving 10 bases between. This chain's CDR3 is CASSHTTDSGNTIYF. The CDR3, as DNA: TGTGCCAGCTCACATACGACAGACTCTGGAAACACCATATATTTT.

This chain uses TRBV6-1 with TRBJ1-2, with D unclear. The CDR3 loop spans 13 amino acids. V was pared by 2 bases and J by 2 bases, with 6 bases between. Looked up from germline, CDR1 is MNHNS and CDR2 is SASEGT. CDR3: CASSEWLNYGYTF. Here the CDR3 DNA reads TGTGCCAGCAGTGAATGGCTGAACTATGGCTACACCTTC.

This chain joins TRBV5-1 and TRBJ1-2, with 8 bases that match TRBD1. There are 15 residues in the CDR3. Unmatched junction bases numbered 10, after V lost 4 bases and J lost 5 bases. Looked up from germline, CDR1 is SGHRS and CDR2 is YFSETQ. CDR3 sequence (DNA): TGCGCCAGCAGCCTGGGACAGGCCCCTCGTTATGGCTACACCTTC. Residues: CASSLGQAPRYGYTF.

The chain uses TRBV2 and TRBJ2-7; 9 bases fit TRBD1. The junction had 7 bases not matched to a gene; V was cut back by 6 bases and J by 4 bases. The CDR3 contains 14 residues. Germline CDR1 reads SNHLY; CDR2 reads FYNNEI. The CDR3 loop is CASSRTGVGYEQYF. The CDR3 DNA follows: TGTGCCAGCAGCAGGACAGGGGTGGGATACGAGCAGTACTTC.

The V call is TRBV7-3, the J call TRBJ1-4; 12 nucleotides line up with TRBD1. Germline CDR1 is SGHTA and CDR2 is FQGTGA. Germline trimming cut 5 bases from V and 11 bases from J; bases unmatched to any gene: 9. The CDR3 extends over 15 amino acids. The CDR3 nucleotides read TGTGCCAGCAGCGCCACCGGGACAGGGGGCGAGAAACTGTTTTTT. This codes for CASSATGTGGEKLFF.